This is a list of T cell receptor beta chains from one sample in a study of blood T cell repertoires in COVID-19. Using immunoSEQ multiplex PCR, the repertoire was profiled, and TCRdb retains in-frame clones only, with some absent. The table records around 230,000 clones, over 70% of them present only once. Sequencing input: peripheral blood. The receptors were sampled from a woman older than 75 with acute or convalescent COVID-19. The CDR3 runs from the conserved cysteine through the conserved F or W. A D gene is named only where the DNA matches it firmly. Clone size is shown for a subset of rows, as once, few, many or a class of expanded clone.

clone size | J gene | D gene | CDR3 length | V gene | CDR3 protein | CDR3 DNA
once | TRBJ2-1 | - | 14 | TRBV11-3 | CASSLEPGNNEQFF | TGTGCCAGCAGCTTAGAACCGGGGAACAATGAGCAGTTCTTC
- | TRBJ1-2 | - | 14 | TRBV2 | CASSETGSAYGYTF | TGTGCCAGCAGTGAAACAGGGAGCGCCTATGGCTACACCTTC
- | TRBJ2-3 | - | 14 | TRBV7-2 | CASSFTISTDTQYF | TGTGCCAGCAGCTTTACAATTAGCACAGATACGCAGTATTTT
- | TRBJ2-2 | - | 15 | TRBV14 | CASSQANFGTGELFF | TGTGCCAGCAGCCAAGCCAACTTCGGCACCGGGGAGCTGTTTTTT
- | TRBJ2-1 | - | 16 | TRBV7-3 | CASSAPGLSSYNEQFF | TGTGCCAGCAGCGCCCCGGGACTCAGCTCCTACAATGAGCAGTTCTTC
- | TRBJ2-5 | - | 17 | TRBV6-1 | CASSEGVGGRVWETQYF | TGTGCCAGCAGTGAAGGGGTAGGAGGTCGGGTTTGGGAGACCCAGTACTTC
- | TRBJ1-2 | - | 16 | TRBV7-8 | CASSWESGGKRGGYTF | TGTGCCAGCAGCTGGGAGTCGGGGGGCAAAAGAGGGGGCTACACCTTC
- | TRBJ1-3 | - | 14 | TRBV19 | CASRTQGSGNTIYF | TGTGCCAGCCGAACGCAGGGGTCAGGAAACACCATATATTTT
- | TRBJ2-5 | - | 15 | TRBV2 | CASSRLGQFQETQYF | TGTGCCAGCAGCCGATTAGGACAGTTCCAAGAGACCCAGTACTTC
- | TRBJ2-3 | TRBD2 | 17 | TRBV19 | CASSIRTSGRSTDTQYF | TGTGCCAGTAGTATCCGGACTAGCGGGAGATCCACAGATACGCAGTATTTT
- | TRBJ2-1 | TRBD2 | 16 | TRBV24-1 | CATSDFGLAGGYEQFF | TGTGCCACCAGTGATTTCGGACTAGCGGGTGGGTATGAGCAGTTCTTC
- | TRBJ1-4 | TRBD1 | 15 | TRBV4-1 | CASSLRDRGNEKLFF | TGCGCCAGCAGCCTAAGGGACAGGGGAAATGAAAAACTGTTTTTT
- | TRBJ2-5 | TRBD2 | 15 | TRBV2 | CASSVLAGGTGTQYF | TGTGCCAGCAGTGTCTTGGCGGGGGGTACGGGGACCCAGTACTTC
- | TRBJ2-7 | TRBD2 | 15 | TRBV7-2 | CASSLVLAGAYEQYF | TGTGCCAGCAGCTTAGTCCTAGCGGGGGCCTACGAGCAGTACTTC
- | TRBJ1-2 | - | 15 | TRBV19 | CASSAPYDRSYGYTF | TGTGCCAGTAGTGCCCCTTACGACAGGAGCTATGGCTACACCTTC
- | TRBJ1-1 | TRBD1 | 15 | TRBV19 | CASSIGQGFDTEAFF | TGTGCCAGTAGTATAGGACAGGGGTTCGACACTGAAGCTTTCTTT
- | TRBJ1-6 | TRBD1 | 14 | TRBV28 | CASSPRQGNSPLHF | TGTGCCAGCAGCCCGAGACAGGGGAATTCACCCCTCCACTTT
few | TRBJ2-7 | - | 15 | TRBV18 | CASSPPSGAMNEQYF | TGTGCCAGCTCACCACCTAGCGGTGCGATGAACGAGCAGTACTTC
- | TRBJ2-1 | - | 12 | TRBV6-5 | CASTRLGNEQFF | TGTGCCAGCACTAGACTAGGCAATGAGCAGTTCTTC
- | TRBJ1-3 | - | 15 | TRBV28 | CASSRGGVGLNTIYF | TGTGCCAGCTCGAGAGGGGGGGTCGGGCTAAACACCATATATTTT
- | TRBJ2-1 | TRBD2 | 13 | TRBV6-5 | CASRSGGHNEQFF | TGTGCCAGCAGGAGCGGGGGTCACAATGAGCAGTTCTTC
- | TRBJ1-3 | - | 15 | TRBV27 | CASSLGGNSGNTIYF | TGTGCCAGCAGTTTAGGCGGCAACTCTGGAAACACCATATATTTT
- | TRBJ1-1 | - | 13 | TRBV7-2 | CASSSSRILSAFF | TGTGCCAGCAGCTCGAGTCGTATTCTGTCGGCTTTCTTT
- | TRBJ2-4 | - | 17 | TRBV30 | CAWSVPPRTGAKNIQYF | TGTGCCTGGAGTGTACCCCCCCGGACTGGAGCCAAAAACATTCAGTACTTC
- | TRBJ1-6 | - | 13 | TRBV6-5 | CASRETANSPLHF | TGTGCCAGCAGGGAGACAGCGAATTCACCCCTCCACTTT
- | TRBJ2-1 | - | 13 | TRBV5-1 | CASSFTGENEQFF | TGCGCCAGCAGCTTCACGGGGGAAAATGAGCAGTTCTTC
- | TRBJ1-1 | - | 13 | TRBV3-1/TRBV3-2 | CASRRGRGTEAFF | TGTGCCAGCAGGCGGGGGCGGGGCACTGAAGCTTTCTTT
- | TRBJ2-1 | TRBD2 | 15 | TRBV18 | CASSPPSAGDNEQFF | TGTGCCAGCTCACCCCCCTCAGCGGGAGACAATGAGCAGTTCTTC
few | TRBJ2-5 | TRBD2 | 15 | TRBV6-6 | CASSYSGGGSETQYF | TGTGCCAGCAGTTACTCTGGCGGGGGGTCAGAGACCCAGTACTTC
once | TRBJ2-2 | TRBD2 | 18 | TRBV5-8 | CASESGLAGATNTGELFF | TGTGCCAGCGAGTCGGGACTAGCGGGGGCCACGAACACCGGGGAGCTGTTTTTT
- | TRBJ2-7 | TRBD2 | 14 | TRBV19 | CASSGGSGGYEQYF | TGTGCCAGTAGCGGGGGTAGCGGGGGCTACGAGCAGTACTTC
once | TRBJ2-2 | - | 14 | TRBV27 | CASSLQGRTGELFF | TGTGCCAGCAGTTTGCAGGGGCGGACCGGGGAGCTGTTTTTT
few | TRBJ1-2 | TRBD1 | 14 | TRBV24-1 | CATKPGQGNYGYTF | TGTGCCACCAAACCGGGACAGGGAAACTATGGCTACACCTTC
- | TRBJ2-7 | TRBD1 | 18 | TRBV4-2 | CASSQEWTGGDLAFEQYF | TGTGCCAGCAGCCAAGAATGGACAGGGGGCGATTTGGCGTTTGAGCAGTACTTC
- | TRBJ2-2 | TRBD1 | 17 | TRBV5-1 | CASSLVPGTGSTGELFF | TGCGCCAGCAGCTTGGTGCCCGGGACAGGGAGCACCGGGGAGCTGTTTTTT
- | TRBJ2-7 | - | 16 | TRBV21-1 | CASSKAWGLNSYEQYF | TGTGCCAGCAGCAAAGCATGGGGACTCAACTCCTACGAGCAGTACTTC
- | TRBJ1-2 | TRBD1 | 15 | TRBV7-8 | CASSLGLGGLGGYTF | TGTGCCAGCAGCCTAGGTCTAGGGGGCCTCGGTGGCTACACCTTC
- | TRBJ1-2 | TRBD1 | 14 | TRBV29-1 | CSVESSTGARGYTF | TGCAGCGTTGAGTCGAGTACAGGGGCGCGGGGCTACACCTTC
- | TRBJ1-6 | - | 14 | TRBV11-1 | CASSLTGNNSPLHF | TGTGCCAGCAGCTTAACAGGGAATAATTCACCCCTCCACTTT
- | TRBJ2-5 | TRBD1 | 15 | TRBV7-9 | CASSYRDRGRETQYF | TGTGCCAGCAGCTACCGGGACAGGGGGCGGGAGACCCAGTACTTC
- | TRBJ2-3 | TRBD2 | 16 | TRBV4-2 | CASSQTKTSLTDTQYF | TGTGCCAGCAGCCAGACAAAGACTAGCTTAACGGATACGCAGTATTTT
- | TRBJ1-5 | - | 13 | TRBV19 | CASSQNSNQPQHF | TGTGCCAGTAGTCAAAATAGCAATCAGCCCCAGCATTTT